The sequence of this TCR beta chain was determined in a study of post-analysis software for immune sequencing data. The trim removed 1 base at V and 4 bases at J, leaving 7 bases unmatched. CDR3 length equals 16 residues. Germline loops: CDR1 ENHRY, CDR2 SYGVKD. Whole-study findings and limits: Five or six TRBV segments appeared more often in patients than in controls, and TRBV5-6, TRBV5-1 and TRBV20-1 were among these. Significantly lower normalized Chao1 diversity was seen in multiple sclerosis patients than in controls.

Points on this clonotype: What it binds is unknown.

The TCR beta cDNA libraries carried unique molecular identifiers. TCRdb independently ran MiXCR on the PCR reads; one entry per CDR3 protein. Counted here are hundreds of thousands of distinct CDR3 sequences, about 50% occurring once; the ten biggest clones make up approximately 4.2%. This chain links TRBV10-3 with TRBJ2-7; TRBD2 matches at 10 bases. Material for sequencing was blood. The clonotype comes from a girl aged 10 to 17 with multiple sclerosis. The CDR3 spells CAISEYTSGKVYEQYF. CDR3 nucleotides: TGTGCCATCAGTGAGTACACTAGCGGGAAAGTATACGAGCAGTACTTC.